What follows are 30 T cell receptor beta chains derived from one specimen sequenced in a study of blood T cell repertoires in COVID-19. The data were produced by immunoSEQ multiplex PCR, yet TCRdb's version contains in-frame clones alone and is incomplete. Here the sample spans some 210,000 clones, around 84% being singletons. Sequencing was done on a sample of PBMCs or T cells enriched from blood (not recorded which). The receptor source for this set is a man between 25 and 39 years old with acute COVID-19.

V usage is TRBV10-3 and J usage is TRBJ1-2; D unclear. The CDR3 has 11 amino acids. Trimming removed 3 bases at V and 9 bases at J, with 8 bases between. Germline-derived CDR1 and CDR2 are ENHRY and SYGVKD. The chain's CDR3 is CAISDVESYTF. In DNA, the CDR3 is TGTGCCATCAGTGATGTTGAGAGCTACACCTTC.

The chain recombines TRBV6-5 with TRBJ1-1, with D tentatively TRBD1 (6 bases). CDR3 length: 15 residues. V was pared by 5 bases and J by 5 bases, with 18 bases between. Looked up from germline, CDR1 is MNHEY and CDR2 is SVGAGI. CDR3 sequence (DNA): TGTGCCAGCAGTCCCCGTCAGGGGTCGGGAACTGAAGCTTTCTTT. Translated, it gives CASSPRQGSGTEAFF.

The chain joins TRBV27 to TRBJ1-6, with 12 bases aligning to TRBD1. There are 17 residues in the CDR3. The germline gives CDR1 MNHEY, CDR2 SMNVEV (reference sequence). V was pared by 5 bases and J by 8 bases, with 10 bases of the junction left unmatched. The CDR3 is CASSAMGQGAGYSPLHF. CDR3 nucleotide sequence: TGTGCCAGCAGTGCCATGGGACAGGGGGCTGGGTATTCACCCCTCCACTTT.

The genes are TRBV9 and TRBJ1-1, with 7 bases matching TRBD1. Unmatched junction bases numbered 6, after V lost 3 bases and J lost 1 base. Germline V gene sequence: CDR1 SGDLS, CDR2 YYNGEE. The CDR3 has 15 amino acids. CDR3 DNA sequence: TGTGCCAGCAGCGCGGGGGGGGACAGGAACACTGAAGCTTTCTTT. Its translation: CASSAGGDRNTEAFF. Variable domain in full (rest from reference TRBV9 and TRBJ1-1): DSGVTQTPKHLITATGQRVTLRCSPRSGDLSVYWYQQSLDQGLQFLIQYYNGEERAKGNILERFSAQQFPDLHSELNLSSLELGDSALYFCASSAGGDRNTEAFFGQGTRLTVV.

V gene TRBV28 combines with J gene TRBJ1-5; 7 nucleotides match TRBD1. Unmatched junction bases numbered 4, after V lost 2 bases and J lost 3 bases. This CDR3 comprises 15 residues. Germline CDR1 reads MDHEN; CDR2 reads SYDVKM. CDR3 in DNA: TGTGCCAGCAGTTTAGTTGACAGGGTCAATCAGCCCCAGCATTTT. Its protein is CASSLVDRVNQPQHF.

The chain is built from TRBV6-4 and TRBJ1-6, with 9 bases matching TRBD1. Germline assignment: CDR1 MRHNA and CDR2 SNTAGT. The CDR3 has 14 amino acids. The J segment lost 7 bases and the V segment lost 4 bases, leaving 2 bases of the junction unmatched. The CDR3 is CASSVGQGNSPLHF. The CDR3 DNA reads as TGTGCCAGCAGTGTTGGACAGGGGAATTCACCCCTCCACTTT.

This clone was found once. This chain links TRBV6-5 with TRBJ1-3; 10 bases are a match to TRBD1. Looked up from germline, CDR1 is MNHEY and CDR2 is SVGAGI. This CDR3 comprises 12 residues. Unmatched junction bases numbered 5, after V lost 10 bases and J lost 8 bases. CDR3 DNA sequence: TGTGCCATCCCGGGGACAGGGGACACCATATATTTT. Encoded protein: CAIPGTGDTIYF.

CDR3 sequence: CASSWGGGEYNEQFF. CDR3 sequence (DNA): TGCGCCAGCTCCTGGGGCGGGGGGGAGTACAATGAGCAGTTCTTC. This chain joins TRBV5-1 and TRBJ2-1, with 9 bases identical to TRBD2. Germline CDR1 and CDR2: SGHRS and YFSETQ. J was trimmed by 4 bases and V by 7 bases; bases with no gene match: 9. This CDR3 region has 15 residues. The whole variable domain, filled in from reference TRBV5-1 and TRBJ2-1, reads KAGVTQTPRYLIKTRGQQVTLSCSPISGHRSVSWYQQTPGQGLQFLFEYFSETQRNKGNFPGRFSGRQFSNSRSEMNVSTLELGDSALYLCASSWGGGEYNEQFFGPGTRLTVL.

This sequence joins TRBV20-1 and TRBJ1-2, with D possibly being TRBD1 (5 bases). CDR3 size: 10 residues. In germline, CDR1 is DFQATT, CDR2 SNEGSKA (reference sequence). Trimming shortened V by 6 bases and J by 4 bases, and 6 bases separated the two germline ends. CDR3 sequence (DNA): TGCAGTGCCGACAGCTATGGCTACACCTTC. This sequence encodes CSADSYGYTF.

The genes are TRBV28 and TRBJ2-3; 11 bases align to TRBD1. CDR3 size: 15 residues. CDR1 MDHEN and CDR2 SYDVKM come from the germline V gene. V gave up 2 bases and J gave up 2 bases; unmatched junction bases: 0. The CDR3 loop is CASSLGQGATDTQYF. CDR3 in DNA: TGTGCCAGCAGTTTAGGACAGGGGGCCACAGATACGCAGTATTTT.

This rearrangement joins TRBV5-1 to TRBJ1-5; D remains unclear. V was pared by 0 bases and J by 1 base, with 11 bases between. In germline, CDR1 is SGHRS, CDR2 YFSETQ. The CDR3 loop spans 16 amino acids. CDR3 coding DNA: TGCGCCAGCAGCTTGGAGGTTGGAGGGAGCAATCAGCCCCAGCATTTT. Encoded protein: CASSLEVGGSNQPQHF.

The V gene is TRBV7-9, the J gene TRBJ1-2; 9 bases line up with TRBD1. This CDR3 contains 14 residues. Trimming at V came to 5 bases and at J to 8 bases, leaving 9 bases not matched to a gene. CDR1 is SEHNR and CDR2 is FQNEAQ in the germline V gene (reference sequence). CDR3 DNA sequence: TGTGCCAGCAGCCAAGAGACAGGGGGAGGCGGCTACACCTTC. Its protein is CASSQETGGGGYTF.

The gene calls are TRBV2 and TRBJ2-2, with 8 bases aligning to TRBD2. J gave up 6 bases and V 7 bases, and 13 bases lay outside the gene matches. Germline V gene data show CDR1 as SNHLY and CDR2 as FYNNEI. The length of the CDR3 is 16 residues. The CDR3 region has the DNA TGTGCCAGCATGGGGCCGGGGGGGTCCCTTGCCGGGGAGCTGTTTTTT. As protein: CASMGPGGSLAGELFF.

This clone has only one observation. The V and J genes are TRBV11-2 and TRBJ1-2; possible D gene TRBD1, 5 bases. The CDR3 extends over 15 amino acids. V shed 5 bases and J shed 2 bases, with 15 bases lying between them. Germline-derived CDR1 and CDR2 are SGHAT and FQNNGV. This CDR3 reads CASSHWGGLNYGYTF. As DNA, the CDR3 is TGTGCCAGCAGCCACTGGGGGGGATTGAACTATGGCTACACCTTC.

The chain employs TRBV4-1 and TRBJ1-2, with 8 bases fitting TRBD1. V was clipped by 1 base and J by 4 bases; unmatched bases: 5. Germline V gives CDR1 MGHRA, CDR2 YSYEKL. The CDR3 totals 15 residues. CDR3 loop: CASSQGQGAFYGYTF. DNA of the CDR3: TGCGCCAGCAGCCAAGGTCAGGGGGCGTTCTATGGCTACACCTTC.

V usage is TRBV3-1 (or the pseudogene TRBV3-2) and J usage is TRBJ1-1; 10 nucleotides align to TRBD1. CDR3 length: 15 amino acids. V lost 6 bases to trimming and J lost 3 bases; unmatched junction nucleotides: 7. Per the germline V gene, CDR1 is LGHDT and CDR2 is YNNKEL (reference sequence). The CDR3 reads CASSFGQGVYTEAFF. Here the CDR3 DNA reads TGTGCCAGCAGTTTCGGACAGGGGGTATACACTGAAGCTTTCTTT.

CDR3 nucleotides: TGTGCCTGGAGTGTAATGCCGGTGGACAATGAGCAGTTCTTC. Encoded protein: CAWSVMPVDNEQFF. V and J are TRBV30 and TRBJ2-1; D remains ambiguous. CDR3 length: 14 amino acids. In germline, CDR1 is GTSNPN, CDR2 SVGIG (reference sequence). Trimming left V 0 bases short and J 5 bases short, with 11 bases between.

The chain carries TRBV10-3 and TRBJ1-6, with TRBD1 as a possible D gene (6 bases). This CDR3 is built from 16 residues. Trimming took off 3 bases at V and 7 bases at J, with 16 bases between the two ends. CDR1 is ENHRY and CDR2 is SYGVKD in the germline V gene. This CDR3 is CAISDRGKEDNSPLHF. Written as DNA, the CDR3 is TGTGCCATCAGTGACAGGGGTAAAGAGGACAATTCACCCCTCCACTTT.

This rearrangement joins TRBV11-3 to TRBJ2-3, with D maybe TRBD2 (5 bases). Trimming removed 4 bases from V and 1 base from J, with 21 bases in between. The CDR3 has 18 residues. Germline V gene lookup returns CDR1 SGHNT and CDR2 YENEEA. CDR3 in amino acids: CASSSRKLGSGGTDTQYF. The CDR3 DNA sequence: TGTGCCAGCAGCTCGCGCAAACTAGGGAGTGGGGGCACAGATACGCAGTATTTT.

The chain couples TRBV4-2 to TRBJ1-6, with a tentative D call TRBD1 (5 bases). Germline V gene sequence: CDR1 LGHNA, CDR2 YNFKEQ. V lost 3 bases and J lost 7, with 13 bases in between. The CDR3 consists of 15 residues. The CDR3: CASSQAPGFNSPLHF. The CDR3 DNA is TGTGCCAGCAGCCAGGCTCCAGGGTTCAATTCACCCCTCCACTTT.

This clone was seen only a few times. J is TRBJ2-1 and V is TRBV3-1 (or the pseudogene TRBV3-2); 9 bases are a match to TRBD2. CDR3 size: 14 residues. Germline V gene data show CDR1 as LGHDT and CDR2 as YNNKEL (reference sequence). J lost 10 bases, V lost 0 bases, and 4 bases had no gene match. The CDR3 DNA sequence: TGTGCCAGCAGCCAAGATGGGACTAGCAGAGAGCAGTTCTTC. Encoded protein: CASSQDGTSREQFF.

CDR3 bases: TGCGCCAGCAGCTTGAGACAGGGGGTATACGAGCAGTACTTC. Encoded protein: CASSLRQGVYEQYF. The V gene is TRBV5-1, the J gene TRBJ2-7; TRBD1 aligns across 9 bases. Germline V gene sequence: CDR1 SGHRS, CDR2 YFSETQ. This CDR3 comprises 14 residues. With V trimmed by 1 base and J by 4 bases, 3 bases remained unmatched. The full variable domain, with the rest looked up from reference TRBV5-1 and TRBJ2-7, is KAGVTQTPRYLIKTRGQQVTLSCSPISGHRSVSWYQQTPGQGLQFLFEYFSETQRNKGNFPGRFSGRQFSNSRSEMNVSTLELGDSALYLCASSLRQGVYEQYFGPGTRLTVT.

V and J are TRBV7-7 and TRBJ2-1; 7 bases are shared with TRBD2. Germline V gene sequence: CDR1 SSHAT, CDR2 FNYEAQ (reference sequence). The CDR3 has 15 amino acids. With 2 bases clipped from V and 8 bases from J, the junction kept 9 bases outside the gene matches. CDR3 DNA: TGTGCCAGCAGCTTAATGGCGGGGGAGGGGTATGAGCAGTTCTTC. The encoded protein is CASSLMAGEGYEQFF.

In its sample, this clone was seen a few times. The rearrangement joins TRBV19 to TRBJ1-1; D perhaps matches TRBD1 (6 bases). The V end was cut by 10 bases, the J end by 1 base, with 13 bases between. CDR3 size: 13 residues. The germline gives CDR1 LNHDA, CDR2 SQIVND (reference sequence). CDR3 residues: CAITGLGNTEAFF. DNA for the CDR3: TGTGCCATCACAGGGTTGGGGAACACTGAAGCTTTCTTT.

The chain joins TRBV19 to TRBJ2-5; D gene ambiguous. The CDR3 is 13 residues long. Per the germline V gene, CDR1 is LNHDA and CDR2 is SQIVND (reference sequence). V dropped 5 bases and J dropped 7 bases, with 14 bases sitting between them. The CDR3 nucleotides read TGTGCCAGTAGTCCCATCCCGAACTTGACCCAGTACTTC. As protein: CASSPIPNLTQYF. The variable domain in full, with the rest retrieved from reference TRBV19 and TRBJ2-5, is DGGITQSPKYLFRKEGQNVTLSCEQNLNHDAMYWYRQDPGQGLRLIYYSQIVNDFQKGDIAEGYSVSREKKESFPLTVTSAQKNPTAFYLCASSPIPNLTQYFGPGTRLLVL.

The genes are TRBV11-2 and TRBJ1-1; TRBD1 agrees at 8 bases. CDR3 length: 14 amino acids. Germline values: CDR1 SGHAT, CDR2 FQNNGV. The V gene end was trimmed by 1 base and the J gene end by 5 bases; junction bases not matched to a gene: 3. The CDR3 sequence is CASSLGQGRTEAFF. CDR3 bases: TGTGCCAGCAGCTTAGGACAGGGGAGAACTGAAGCTTTCTTT.

The rearrangement links TRBV5-1 to TRBJ2-1; the match to TRBD2 covers 8 bases. The CDR3 sequence is 14 residues long. Germline V gives CDR1 SGHRS, CDR2 YFSETQ. V lost 1 base to trimming and J lost 8 bases; unmatched junction nucleotides: 5. Written as DNA, the CDR3 is TGCGCCAGCAGCTTGACGGGGGGGTCTCATGAGCAGTTCTTC. Its protein product is CASSLTGGSHEQFF. Variable domain in full (rest from reference TRBV5-1 and TRBJ2-1): KAGVTQTPRYLIKTRGQQVTLSCSPISGHRSVSWYQQTPGQGLQFLFEYFSETQRNKGNFPGRFSGRQFSNSRSEMNVSTLELGDSALYLCASSLTGGSHEQFFGPGTRLTVL.

The CDR3 here is CASSGQGVGYSPLHF. CDR3 nucleotide sequence: TGTGCCAGCAGTGGTCAGGGGGTAGGGTATTCACCCCTCCACTTT. V gene TRBV2 combines with J gene TRBJ1-6, with 7 nucleotides matching TRBD1. Germline lookup yields CDR1 SNHLY and CDR2 FYNNEI. The V and J ends lost 4 bases and 8 bases, in that order; junction bases with no gene match: 8. This CDR3 has 15 residues.

The rearrangement links TRBV6-6 to TRBJ1-6; TRBD1 aligns across 9 bases. This CDR3 is 15 amino acids long. Germline assignment: CDR1 MNHNY and CDR2 SVGAGI (reference sequence). With 6 bases clipped from V and 7 bases from J, the junction kept 7 bases outside the gene matches. The CDR3 sequence is CASRVSTGGNSPLHF. The CDR3 DNA sequence: TGTGCCAGCAGGGTATCGACAGGGGGGAATTCACCCCTCCACTTT.

The chain has TRBV2 and TRBJ2-5, with TRBD2 matching 14 bases. The J segment lost 6 bases and the V segment lost 2 bases, leaving 5 bases of the junction unmatched. The CDR3 spans 16 residues. In germline, CDR1 is SNHLY, CDR2 FYNNEI. The CDR3 region has the DNA TGTGCCAGCAGTGAAATGGGACTAGCGGGGGAAAAGACCCAGTACTTC. This sequence encodes CASSEMGLAGEKTQYF.